The rows below give T cell receptor beta chains drawn from one sample of a study of T cell responses to AZD1222 COVID-19 vaccine. The repertoire was sequenced with immunoSEQ multiplex PCR; TCRdb's copy has only in-frame clones and lacks some. The sample has about 160,000 clones, about 93% seen once; the top ten hold 0.95% to 1.5%. Material: peripheral blood, obtained on day 0 of AZD1222 vaccination. These receptors all come from an adult in good health. Each CDR3 is given with its conserved first and last residue. D genes are given only for firm matches. For some rows the clone size is stated as once, few or many, or as a class when expanded; others skip it.

d_call: .
j_call: TRBJ1-4
clone_size: once
v_call: TRBV24-1
cdr3_length: 14
cdr3_nt: TGTGCCACCAGTGATGGAGAGGGAGGTGAAAAACTGTTTTTT
cdr3_aa: CATSDGEGGEKLFF

d_call: .
j_call: TRBJ1-3
clone_size: once
v_call: TRBV15
cdr3_length: 16
cdr3_nt: TGTGCCACCAGCAGAGGAGGGTCCTTCTCTGGAAACACCATATATTTT
cdr3_aa: CATSRGGSFSGNTIYF

d_call: .
j_call: TRBJ2-2
clone_size: once
v_call: TRBV7-2
cdr3_length: 14
cdr3_nt: TGTGCCAGCAGCTTAATTGAAAACACCGGGGAGCTGTTTTTT
cdr3_aa: CASSLIENTGELFF

d_call: .
j_call: TRBJ1-3
clone_size: once
v_call: TRBV11-2
cdr3_length: 14
cdr3_nt: TGTGCCAGCAGGGCCTTGTACTCTGGAAACACCATATATTTT
cdr3_aa: CASRALYSGNTIYF

d_call: .
j_call: TRBJ1-2
clone_size: .
v_call: TRBV24-1
cdr3_length: 19
cdr3_nt: TGTGCCACCAGTGATTTCGGTGAGTTAGACCGGGAGAGGGGGTTTCAGCCAGCCTTC
cdr3_aa: CATSDFGELDRERGFQPAF

d_call: .
j_call: TRBJ2-3
clone_size: .
v_call: TRBV6-6
cdr3_length: 15
cdr3_nt: TGTGCCAGCAGCCACCCAGGGATTAGCACAGATACGCAGTATTTT
cdr3_aa: CASSHPGISTDTQYF

d_call: .
j_call: TRBJ2-3
clone_size: .
v_call: TRBV3-1/TRBV3-2
cdr3_length: 16
cdr3_nt: TGTGCCAGCAGCCTCCTCCAGGGGATTGGGACAGATACGCAGTATTTT
cdr3_aa: CASSLLQGIGTDTQYF

d_call: .
j_call: TRBJ1-2
clone_size: .
v_call: TRBV18
cdr3_length: 15
cdr3_nt: TGTGCCAGCTCACCTACCGGGACAACGAACTATGGCTACACCTTC
cdr3_aa: CASSPTGTTNYGYTF

d_call: .
j_call: TRBJ1-2
clone_size: .
v_call: TRBV4-1
cdr3_length: 14
cdr3_nt: TGCGCCAGCAGCCAAGCCTTACCGGGGGACGGCTACACCTTC
cdr3_aa: CASSQALPGDGYTF

d_call: TRBD1
j_call: TRBJ2-1
clone_size: .
v_call: TRBV4-3
cdr3_length: 15
cdr3_nt: TGCGCCAGCAGCCTCGGACAGGGGGACTACAATGAGCAGTTCTTC
cdr3_aa: CASSLGQGDYNEQFF

d_call: TRBD2
j_call: TRBJ2-1
clone_size: once
v_call: TRBV6-1
cdr3_length: 18
cdr3_nt: TGTGCCAGCAGTGAATTGGTAGTACGGACTAGCGGGACCTATGAGCAGTTCTTC
cdr3_aa: CASSELVVRTSGTYEQFF

d_call: .
j_call: TRBJ2-1
clone_size: .
v_call: TRBV30
cdr3_length: 10
cdr3_nt: TGTGCCTGCGGCTACAATGAGCAGTTCTTC
cdr3_aa: CACGYNEQFF

d_call: .
j_call: TRBJ1-4
clone_size: .
v_call: TRBV20-1
cdr3_length: 13
cdr3_nt: TGCAGTGCTAGTAGGGCTGCGGGAGAAAAACTGTTTTTT
cdr3_aa: CSASRAAGEKLFF

d_call: .
j_call: TRBJ2-1
clone_size: once
v_call: TRBV18
cdr3_length: 14
cdr3_nt: TGTGCCAGCTCACCCGCGGGGTTTAACAATGAGCAGTTCTTC
cdr3_aa: CASSPAGFNNEQFF

d_call: .
j_call: TRBJ1-1
clone_size: .
v_call: TRBV11-1
cdr3_length: 13
cdr3_nt: TGTGCCAGCAGCCAAGACCGGTCGGGGAAAGCTTTCTTT
cdr3_aa: CASSQDRSGKAFF

d_call: TRBD1
j_call: TRBJ2-3
clone_size: .
v_call: TRBV5-4
cdr3_length: 16
cdr3_nt: TGTGCCAGCAGCTTGATGTGGACAGGGTCTACGGATACGCAGTATTTT
cdr3_aa: CASSLMWTGSTDTQYF

d_call: .
j_call: TRBJ1-1
clone_size: .
v_call: TRBV5-4
cdr3_length: 14
cdr3_nt: TGTGCCAGCAGCTTTTGGACCATGAACACTGAAGCTTTCTTT
cdr3_aa: CASSFWTMNTEAFF

d_call: .
j_call: TRBJ2-3
clone_size: .
v_call: TRBV7-2
cdr3_length: 16
cdr3_nt: TGTGCCAGCAGCTTAGCGGCGGGACTTAGAACAGATACGCAGTATTTT
cdr3_aa: CASSLAAGLRTDTQYF

d_call: .
j_call: TRBJ1-5
clone_size: .
v_call: TRBV7-2
cdr3_length: 16
cdr3_nt: TGTGCCAGCACCGAAAGAGGGGGTTCGGGCAATCAGCCCCAGCATTTT
cdr3_aa: CASTERGGSGNQPQHF

d_call: .
j_call: TRBJ1-4
clone_size: .
v_call: TRBV29-1
cdr3_length: 13
cdr3_nt: TGCAGCGTTGCCACCGGGACTAATGAAAAACTGTTTTTT
cdr3_aa: CSVATGTNEKLFF

d_call: .
j_call: TRBJ2-3
clone_size: .
v_call: TRBV10-1
cdr3_length: 13
cdr3_nt: TGCGCCAGCAGTGAACACGGCACAGATACGCAGTATTTT
cdr3_aa: CASSEHGTDTQYF

d_call: .
j_call: TRBJ1-1
clone_size: .
v_call: TRBV4-1
cdr3_length: 15
cdr3_nt: TGCGCCAGCAGCCAACTGGACAGACGCGGCACTGAAGCTTTCTTT
cdr3_aa: CASSQLDRRGTEAFF

d_call: TRBD1
j_call: TRBJ1-3
clone_size: .
v_call: TRBV6-2/TRBV6-3
cdr3_length: 15
cdr3_nt: TGTGCCAGCAGTTACTCGGGGACAGCAGGAAACACCATATATTTT
cdr3_aa: CASSYSGTAGNTIYF

d_call: TRBD1
j_call: TRBJ1-4
clone_size: .
v_call: TRBV5-1
cdr3_length: 14
cdr3_nt: TGCGCCAGCAGCTTTGGACAGGGGCTTGAAAAACTGTTTTTT
cdr3_aa: CASSFGQGLEKLFF

d_call: .
j_call: TRBJ1-1
clone_size: .
v_call: TRBV5-4
cdr3_length: 15
cdr3_nt: TGTGCCAGCAGCCCCCGACAAGCGGGGAACACTGAAGCTTTCTTT
cdr3_aa: CASSPRQAGNTEAFF

d_call: .
j_call: TRBJ1-4
clone_size: .
v_call: TRBV2
cdr3_length: 15
cdr3_nt: TGTGCCAGCAGAGGAGGTGGGGGCAATAATGAAAAACTGTTTTTT
cdr3_aa: CASRGGGGNNEKLFF

d_call: .
j_call: TRBJ2-5
clone_size: once
v_call: TRBV3-1/TRBV3-2
cdr3_length: 15
cdr3_nt: TGTGCCAGCAGCCCCGGACGAGCGTACCAAGAGACCCAGTACTTC
cdr3_aa: CASSPGRAYQETQYF

d_call: TRBD2
j_call: TRBJ2-1
clone_size: .
v_call: TRBV2
cdr3_length: 15
cdr3_nt: TGTGCCAGCAGTGATGTACGCGGGAGAAGCTATGAGCAGTTCTTC
cdr3_aa: CASSDVRGRSYEQFF

d_call: .
j_call: TRBJ1-1
clone_size: .
v_call: TRBV6-5
cdr3_length: 13
cdr3_nt: TGTGCCAGCATAGCAGGGGTGAGCACTGAAGCTTTCTTT
cdr3_aa: CASIAGVSTEAFF

d_call: .
j_call: TRBJ1-4
clone_size: .
v_call: TRBV7-9
cdr3_length: 16
cdr3_nt: TGTGCCAGCAGCTTAGGGGGGTTTGGAACTAATGAAAAACTGTTTTTT
cdr3_aa: CASSLGGFGTNEKLFF

d_call: .
j_call: TRBJ1-2
clone_size: .
v_call: TRBV28
cdr3_length: 11
cdr3_nt: TGTGCCAGCAGTGTAGGCTATGGCTACACCTTC
cdr3_aa: CASSVGYGYTF

d_call: .
j_call: TRBJ1-6
clone_size: .
v_call: TRBV6-5
cdr3_length: 15
cdr3_nt: TGTGCCAGCAGTTTCGGTGGTGGGGCTGATTCACCCCTCCACTTT
cdr3_aa: CASSFGGGADSPLHF

d_call: .
j_call: TRBJ1-1
clone_size: few
v_call: TRBV19
cdr3_length: 14
cdr3_nt: TGTGCCAGTAGTATAGAAGCAGGGAACACTGAAGCTTTCTTT
cdr3_aa: CASSIEAGNTEAFF

d_call: TRBD2
j_call: TRBJ2-4
clone_size: .
v_call: TRBV27
cdr3_length: 14
cdr3_nt: TGTGCCAGCGCAAATCGACGGGGGGGCAACATTCAGTACTTC
cdr3_aa: CASANRRGGNIQYF

d_call: .
j_call: TRBJ1-5
clone_size: .
v_call: TRBV18
cdr3_length: 14
cdr3_nt: TGTGCCAGCTCACCCCCTGGCCTGAATCAGCCCCAGCATTTT
cdr3_aa: CASSPPGLNQPQHF

d_call: .
j_call: TRBJ1-2
clone_size: .
v_call: TRBV10-2
cdr3_length: 14
cdr3_nt: TGCGCCAGCAGTGAGTCGGTGGGTAACTATGGCTACACCTTC
cdr3_aa: CASSESVGNYGYTF

d_call: .
j_call: TRBJ1-5
clone_size: .
v_call: TRBV2
cdr3_length: 14
cdr3_nt: TGTGCCAGCAGTTTCTGGACGGGCAATCAGCCCCAGCATTTT
cdr3_aa: CASSFWTGNQPQHF

d_call: .
j_call: TRBJ1-2
clone_size: .
v_call: TRBV5-1
cdr3_length: 16
cdr3_nt: TGCGCCAGCAGCTTGGAGGTGGGCCTCCGAGGGTATGGCTACACCTTC
cdr3_aa: CASSLEVGLRGYGYTF

d_call: .
j_call: TRBJ2-5
clone_size: .
v_call: TRBV11-2
cdr3_length: 14
cdr3_nt: TGTGCCAGCAGCCCGCAGCCAGGGAGGGAGACCCAGTACTTC
cdr3_aa: CASSPQPGRETQYF

d_call: .
j_call: TRBJ1-1
clone_size: .
v_call: TRBV29-1
cdr3_length: 13
cdr3_nt: TGCAGCGTTGAAATAAGGGAAGGCACTGAAGCTTTCTTT
cdr3_aa: CSVEIREGTEAFF

d_call: TRBD1
j_call: TRBJ1-1
clone_size: once
v_call: TRBV6-5
cdr3_length: 12
cdr3_nt: TGTGCCAGCAGTTACGACAGGGAAAAAGCTTTCTTT
cdr3_aa: CASSYDREKAFF

d_call: .
j_call: TRBJ2-2
clone_size: .
v_call: TRBV18
cdr3_length: 16
cdr3_nt: TGTGCCACCTACATCCAACAGGGAGTGAACACCGGGGAGCTGTTTTTT
cdr3_aa: CATYIQQGVNTGELFF

d_call: .
j_call: TRBJ2-1
clone_size: .
v_call: TRBV4-1
cdr3_length: 14
cdr3_nt: TGCGCCAGCAGTACTAGCCCCATCTACAATGAGCAGTTCTTC
cdr3_aa: CASSTSPIYNEQFF

d_call: TRBD1
j_call: TRBJ2-3
clone_size: .
v_call: TRBV12-5
cdr3_length: 19
cdr3_nt: TGTGCTACCTTAGGAATAAAGACCGGGACAGGGGGTTTCACAGATACGCAGTATTTT
cdr3_aa: CATLGIKTGTGGFTDTQYF

d_call: TRBD2
j_call: TRBJ2-1
clone_size: .
v_call: TRBV18
cdr3_length: 15
cdr3_nt: TGTGCCAGCTCACCACCCAGCGGGGGTTACAATGAGCAGTTCTTC
cdr3_aa: CASSPPSGGYNEQFF

d_call: TRBD1
j_call: TRBJ1-3
clone_size: .
v_call: TRBV19
cdr3_length: 17
cdr3_nt: TGTGCCAGTAGTATCTTCCGGGACAGCAACTCTGGAAACACCATATATTTT
cdr3_aa: CASSIFRDSNSGNTIYF

d_call: .
j_call: TRBJ2-5
clone_size: .
v_call: TRBV12-3/TRBV12-4
cdr3_length: 12
cdr3_nt: TGTGCCAGCAGTGGGTACCAAGAGACCCAGTACTTC
cdr3_aa: CASSGYQETQYF

d_call: .
j_call: TRBJ1-1
clone_size: .
v_call: TRBV19
cdr3_length: 15
cdr3_nt: TGTGCCAGTAGTATTTTCCCGCTAATGAACACTGAAGCTTTCTTT
cdr3_aa: CASSIFPLMNTEAFF

d_call: .
j_call: TRBJ1-3
clone_size: .
v_call: TRBV29-1
cdr3_length: 13
cdr3_nt: TGCAGCGTTGAGTCAAGCGGTGGAAACACCATATATTTT
cdr3_aa: CSVESSGGNTIYF

d_call: .
j_call: TRBJ1-3
clone_size: .
v_call: TRBV5-6
cdr3_length: 15
cdr3_nt: TGTGCCAGCAGCTTGGGTGCAGGGAGCGGAAACACCATATATTTT
cdr3_aa: CASSLGAGSGNTIYF

d_call: .
j_call: TRBJ1-5
clone_size: .
v_call: TRBV6-1
cdr3_length: 14
cdr3_nt: TGTGCCAGCAGTGAAATAGGGATGGGTCAGCCCCAGCATTTT
cdr3_aa: CASSEIGMGQPQHF

d_call: .
j_call: TRBJ1-5
clone_size: .
v_call: TRBV5-3
cdr3_length: 15
cdr3_nt: TGTGCCAGAAGCTTGGAGGGGCACGTACAGTGGCCCCAGCATTTT
cdr3_aa: CARSLEGHVQWPQHF

d_call: .
j_call: TRBJ1-1
clone_size: .
v_call: TRBV3-1/TRBV3-2
cdr3_length: 13
cdr3_nt: TGTGCCAGCAGCCAGGGGCTGGACACTGAAGCTTTCTTT
cdr3_aa: CASSQGLDTEAFF

d_call: TRBD2
j_call: TRBJ2-1
clone_size: once
v_call: TRBV7-2
cdr3_length: 17
cdr3_nt: TGTGCCAGCAGCTTAGGAGGACTAGCAAGGTCCTACAATGAGCAGTTCTTC
cdr3_aa: CASSLGGLARSYNEQFF

d_call: .
j_call: TRBJ2-3
clone_size: .
v_call: TRBV20-1
cdr3_length: 15
cdr3_nt: TGCAGTGCTAGTTTGGTGGGCCGAGCCACAGATACGCAGTATTTT
cdr3_aa: CSASLVGRATDTQYF

d_call: .
j_call: TRBJ2-1
clone_size: .
v_call: TRBV6-5
cdr3_length: 15
cdr3_nt: TGTGCCAGCACCCAGGCGAGCGGAATTGGTTATGAGCAGTTCTTC
cdr3_aa: CASTQASGIGYEQFF

d_call: TRBD1
j_call: TRBJ1-2
clone_size: .
v_call: TRBV4-2
cdr3_length: 16
cdr3_nt: TGTGCCAGCAGCCAAGCACCGGGACAGAGAAACTATGGCTACACCTTC
cdr3_aa: CASSQAPGQRNYGYTF

d_call: .
j_call: TRBJ1-6
clone_size: .
v_call: TRBV7-9
cdr3_length: 15
cdr3_nt: TGTGCCAGCAGCCCCGGGGGGGGCTATAATTCACCCCTCCACTTT
cdr3_aa: CASSPGGGYNSPLHF